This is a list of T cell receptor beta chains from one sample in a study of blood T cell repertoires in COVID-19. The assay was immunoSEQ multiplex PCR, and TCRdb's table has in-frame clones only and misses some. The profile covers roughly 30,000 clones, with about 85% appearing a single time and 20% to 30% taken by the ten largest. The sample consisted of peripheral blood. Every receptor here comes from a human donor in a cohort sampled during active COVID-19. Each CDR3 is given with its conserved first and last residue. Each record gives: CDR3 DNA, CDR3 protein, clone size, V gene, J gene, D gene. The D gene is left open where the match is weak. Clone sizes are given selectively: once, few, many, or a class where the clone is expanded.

cdr3_nt: TGTGCCACCAGGGAGGACCAGTCCTACAATGAGCAGTTCTTC; cdr3_aa: CATREDQSYNEQFF; clone_size: .; v_call: TRBV15; j_call: TRBJ2-1; d_call: .
cdr3_nt: TGTGCCAGCAGCCAAAGGGGCCCCGGGGAGCTGTTTTTT; cdr3_aa: CASSQRGPGELFF; clone_size: .; v_call: TRBV3-1/TRBV3-2; j_call: TRBJ2-2; d_call: .
cdr3_nt: TGTGCCAGTCATGAGCGGGTTGGGTTGGGTGAGCAGTTCTTC; cdr3_aa: CASHERVGLGEQFF; clone_size: once; v_call: TRBV6-5; j_call: TRBJ2-1; d_call: .
cdr3_nt: TGTGCCAGCAGCCAAGGGACTAGCGGGGCCACAGATACGCAGTATTTT; cdr3_aa: CASSQGTSGATDTQYF; clone_size: .; v_call: TRBV3-1/TRBV3-2; j_call: TRBJ2-3; d_call: TRBD2
cdr3_nt: TGTGCCAGCAGTTTATGCGAGCGATGCGAGCAGTACTTC; cdr3_aa: CASSLCERCEQYF; clone_size: once; v_call: TRBV28; j_call: TRBJ2-7; d_call: .
cdr3_nt: TGTGCCAGCAGCTTAGGACAGGGAGATGAAAAACTGTTTTTT; cdr3_aa: CASSLGQGDEKLFF; clone_size: .; v_call: TRBV11-3; j_call: TRBJ1-4; d_call: TRBD1
cdr3_nt: TGTGCCAGCAGCCAAGATAAGACTAGCGGGGGCAATGAGCAGTTCTTC; cdr3_aa: CASSQDKTSGGNEQFF; clone_size: .; v_call: TRBV3-1/TRBV3-2; j_call: TRBJ2-1; d_call: TRBD2
cdr3_nt: TGTGCCAGTAGGCAGGGAGGAGGGTCCTACAATGAGCAGTTCTTC; cdr3_aa: CASRQGGGSYNEQFF; clone_size: .; v_call: TRBV19; j_call: TRBJ2-1; d_call: .
cdr3_nt: TGTGCCACCAGCAGAGATCAGGGGGTTGGGACAGATACGCAGTATTTT; cdr3_aa: CATSRDQGVGTDTQYF; clone_size: .; v_call: TRBV15; j_call: TRBJ2-3; d_call: TRBD1
cdr3_nt: TGTGCCACCCAACCCCAGGGGGCGCTGGCTGGCTACACCTTC; cdr3_aa: CATQPQGALAGYTF; clone_size: .; v_call: TRBV2; j_call: TRBJ1-2; d_call: TRBD1
cdr3_nt: TGTGCCACCACGACGGGTTCCTACGAGCAGTACTTC; cdr3_aa: CATTTGSYEQYF; clone_size: .; v_call: TRBV6-5; j_call: TRBJ2-7; d_call: .
cdr3_nt: TGTGCCAGCAGCTTCACAGGGGTACTGGACACCGGGGAGCTGTTTTTT; cdr3_aa: CASSFTGVLDTGELFF; clone_size: .; v_call: TRBV7-6; j_call: TRBJ2-2; d_call: TRBD1
cdr3_nt: TGTGCCAGCAGTCCGGTGGGGGAGCTGTTTTTT; cdr3_aa: CASSPVGELFF; clone_size: .; v_call: TRBV6-6; j_call: TRBJ2-2; d_call: .
cdr3_nt: TGTGCCAGCAGCTTGTTAGCGGGGGTCTCCTACAATGAGCAGTTCTTC; cdr3_aa: CASSLLAGVSYNEQFF; clone_size: .; v_call: TRBV11-2; j_call: TRBJ2-1; d_call: TRBD2
cdr3_nt: TGTGCCAGTAGTACCGTTGACAGGGGGAATACTAACTATGGCTACACCTTC; cdr3_aa: CASSTVDRGNTNYGYTF; clone_size: .; v_call: TRBV19; j_call: TRBJ1-2; d_call: TRBD1
cdr3_nt: TGTGCCATCAGTCGCAGGGGCACTGAAGCTTTCTTT; cdr3_aa: CAISRRGTEAFF; clone_size: .; v_call: TRBV10-3; j_call: TRBJ1-1; d_call: .